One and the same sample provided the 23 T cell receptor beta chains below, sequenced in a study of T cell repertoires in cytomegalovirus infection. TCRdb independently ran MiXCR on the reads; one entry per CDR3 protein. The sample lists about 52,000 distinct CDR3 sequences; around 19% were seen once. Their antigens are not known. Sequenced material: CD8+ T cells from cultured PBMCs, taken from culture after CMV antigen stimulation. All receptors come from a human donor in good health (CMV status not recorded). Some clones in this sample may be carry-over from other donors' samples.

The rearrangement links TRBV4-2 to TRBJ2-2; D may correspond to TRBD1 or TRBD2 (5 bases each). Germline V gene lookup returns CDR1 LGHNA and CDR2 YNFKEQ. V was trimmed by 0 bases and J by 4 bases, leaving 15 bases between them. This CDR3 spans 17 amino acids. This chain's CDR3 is CASSQEYRQGATGELFF. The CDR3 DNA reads TGTGCCAGCAGCCAAGAATATCGGCAGGGAGCCACCGGGGAGCTGTTTTTT.

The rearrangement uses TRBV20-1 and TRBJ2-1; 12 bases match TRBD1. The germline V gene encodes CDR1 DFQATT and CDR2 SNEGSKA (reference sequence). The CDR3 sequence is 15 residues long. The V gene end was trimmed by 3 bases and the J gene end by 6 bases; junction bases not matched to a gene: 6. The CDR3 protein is CSASHRDRGPNEQFF. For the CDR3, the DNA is TGCAGTGCTAGCCATCGGGACAGGGGGCCCAATGAGCAGTTCTTC.

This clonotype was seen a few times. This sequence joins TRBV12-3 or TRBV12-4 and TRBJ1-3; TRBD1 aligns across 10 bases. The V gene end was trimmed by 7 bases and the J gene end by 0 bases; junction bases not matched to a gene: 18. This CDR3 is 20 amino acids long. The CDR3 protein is CASTQTIGQGVRYSGNTIYF. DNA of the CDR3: TGTGCCAGCACCCAGACGATCGGACAGGGGGTTCGCTACTCTGGAAACACCATATATTTT.

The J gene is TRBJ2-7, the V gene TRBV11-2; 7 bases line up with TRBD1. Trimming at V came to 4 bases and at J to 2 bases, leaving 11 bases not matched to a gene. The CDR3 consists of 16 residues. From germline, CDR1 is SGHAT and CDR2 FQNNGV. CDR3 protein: CASSSVGQALAYEQYF. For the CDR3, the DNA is TGTGCCAGCAGCTCTGTTGGACAGGCCCTTGCCTACGAGCAGTACTTC.

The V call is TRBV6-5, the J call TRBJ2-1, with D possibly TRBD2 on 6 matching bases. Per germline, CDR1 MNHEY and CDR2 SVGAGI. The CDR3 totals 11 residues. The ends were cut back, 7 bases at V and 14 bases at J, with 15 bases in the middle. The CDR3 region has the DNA TGTGCCAGCAAGGAGGGGCCTTGGGAGTTCTTC. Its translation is CASKEGPWEFF.

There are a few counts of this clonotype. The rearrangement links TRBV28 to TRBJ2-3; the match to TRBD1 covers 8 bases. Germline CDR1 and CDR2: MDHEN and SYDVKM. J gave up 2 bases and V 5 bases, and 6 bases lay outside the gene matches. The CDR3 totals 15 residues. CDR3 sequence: CASSLGQGNTDTQYF. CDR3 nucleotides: TGTGCCAGCAGTCTCGGACAGGGAAACACAGATACGCAGTATTTT.

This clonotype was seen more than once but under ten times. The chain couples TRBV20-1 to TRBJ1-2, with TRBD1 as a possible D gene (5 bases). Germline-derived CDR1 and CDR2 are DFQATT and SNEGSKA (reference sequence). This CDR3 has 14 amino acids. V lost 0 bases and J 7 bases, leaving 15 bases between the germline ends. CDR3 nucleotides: TGCAGTGCTAGAGACCGGGACCGTGTTGGTGGCTACACCTTC. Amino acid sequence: CSARDRDRVGGYTF.

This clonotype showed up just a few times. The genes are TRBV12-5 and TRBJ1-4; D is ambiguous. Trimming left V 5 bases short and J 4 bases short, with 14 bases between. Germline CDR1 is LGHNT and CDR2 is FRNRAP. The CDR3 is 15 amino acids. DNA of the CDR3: TGTGCTAGTGGTCTCGCCGCCCGGGGTAATGAAAAACTGTTTTTT. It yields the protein CASGLAARGNEKLFF.

CDR3 nucleotide sequence: TGCGCCAGCAGCCTCGCGGGAAATGAGCAGTTCTTC. Protein product: CASSLAGNEQFF. The chain couples TRBV4-3 to TRBJ2-1; weak D call: TRBD2 (6 bases). The V end was cut by 4 bases, the J end by 7 bases, with 8 bases between. CDR1 is LGHNA, CDR2 YSLEER, per germline. This CDR3 is 12 amino acids long.

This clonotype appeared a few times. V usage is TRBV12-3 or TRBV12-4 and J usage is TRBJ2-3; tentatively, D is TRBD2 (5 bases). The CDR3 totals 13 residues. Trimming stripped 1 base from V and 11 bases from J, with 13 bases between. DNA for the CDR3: TGTGCCAGCAGTTTAGAGCGGCCTCTAGTGCAGTATTTT. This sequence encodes CASSLERPLVQYF.

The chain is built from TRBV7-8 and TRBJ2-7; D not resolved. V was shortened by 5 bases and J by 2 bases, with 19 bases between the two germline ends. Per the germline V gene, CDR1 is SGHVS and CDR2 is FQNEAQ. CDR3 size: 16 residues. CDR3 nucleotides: TGTGCCAGCAGCGTCTACCCACGGACGGATACCTACGAGCAGTACTTC. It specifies CASSVYPRTDTYEQYF.

CDR3 coding DNA: TGTGCCAGCAGGACCGGGACTAGCTACGAGCAGTACTTC. It translates to CASRTGTSYEQYF. The chain recombines TRBV28 with TRBJ2-7, with 8 positions matching TRBD2. The CDR3 contains 13 residues. Germline CDR1 and CDR2: MDHEN and SYDVKM. Unmatched junction bases numbered 4, after V lost 6 bases and J lost 3 bases.

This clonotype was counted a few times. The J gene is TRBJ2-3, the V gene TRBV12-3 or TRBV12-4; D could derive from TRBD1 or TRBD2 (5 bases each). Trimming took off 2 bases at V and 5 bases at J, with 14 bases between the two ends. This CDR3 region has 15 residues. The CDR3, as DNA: TGTGCCAGCAGTTTACTGGGACCCAGCTTAGATACGCAGTATTTT. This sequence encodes CASSLLGPSLDTQYF.

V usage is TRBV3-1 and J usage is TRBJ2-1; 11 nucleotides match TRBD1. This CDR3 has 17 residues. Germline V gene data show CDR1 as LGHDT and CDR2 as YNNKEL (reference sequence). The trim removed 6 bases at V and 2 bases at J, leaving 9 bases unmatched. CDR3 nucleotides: TGTGCCAGCAGTCTCCAGGACAGGGGGCATGCCTACAATGAGCAGTTCTTC. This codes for CASSLQDRGHAYNEQFF.

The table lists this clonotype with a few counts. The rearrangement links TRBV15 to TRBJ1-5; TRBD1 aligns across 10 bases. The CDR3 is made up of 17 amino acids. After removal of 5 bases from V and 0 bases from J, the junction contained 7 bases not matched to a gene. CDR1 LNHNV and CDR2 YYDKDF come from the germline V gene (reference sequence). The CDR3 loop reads CATSRDRGSYSNQPQHF. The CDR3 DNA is TGTGCCACCAGCCGGGACAGGGGAAGTTATAGCAATCAGCCCCAGCATTTT.

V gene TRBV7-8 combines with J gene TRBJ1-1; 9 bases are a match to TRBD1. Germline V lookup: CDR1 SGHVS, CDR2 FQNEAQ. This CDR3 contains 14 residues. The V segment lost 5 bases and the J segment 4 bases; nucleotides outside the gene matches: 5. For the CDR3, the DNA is TGTGCCAGCAGCCGACAGGGGGGAGTCACTGAAGCTTTCTTT. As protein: CASSRQGGVTEAFF.

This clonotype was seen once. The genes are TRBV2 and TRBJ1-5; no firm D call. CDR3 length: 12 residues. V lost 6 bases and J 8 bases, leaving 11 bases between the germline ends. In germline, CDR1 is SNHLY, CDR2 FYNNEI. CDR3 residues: CASRAHLEPQHF. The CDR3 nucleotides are TGTGCCAGCAGAGCACATCTAGAGCCCCAGCATTTT.

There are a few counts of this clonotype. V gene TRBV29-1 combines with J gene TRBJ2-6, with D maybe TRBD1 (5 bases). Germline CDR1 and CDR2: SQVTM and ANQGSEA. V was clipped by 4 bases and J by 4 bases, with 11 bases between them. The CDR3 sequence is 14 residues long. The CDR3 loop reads CSVVQGDGANVLTF. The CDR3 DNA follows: TGCAGCGTTGTCCAGGGTGACGGGGCCAACGTCCTGACTTTC.

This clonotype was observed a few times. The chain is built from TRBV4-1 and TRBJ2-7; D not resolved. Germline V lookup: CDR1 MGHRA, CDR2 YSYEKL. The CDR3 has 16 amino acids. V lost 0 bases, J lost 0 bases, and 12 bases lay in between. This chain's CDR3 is CASSQERSMGSYEQYF. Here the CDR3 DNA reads TGCGCCAGCAGCCAAGAACGAAGTATGGGCTCCTACGAGCAGTACTTC.

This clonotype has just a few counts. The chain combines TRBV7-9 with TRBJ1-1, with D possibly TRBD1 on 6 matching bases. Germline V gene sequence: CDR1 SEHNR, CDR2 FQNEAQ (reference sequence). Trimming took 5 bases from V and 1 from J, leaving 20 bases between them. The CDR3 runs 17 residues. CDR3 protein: CASSDPGNRGRNTEAFF. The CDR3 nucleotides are TGTGCCAGCAGCGATCCAGGGAATAGGGGGAGGAACACTGAAGCTTTCTTT.

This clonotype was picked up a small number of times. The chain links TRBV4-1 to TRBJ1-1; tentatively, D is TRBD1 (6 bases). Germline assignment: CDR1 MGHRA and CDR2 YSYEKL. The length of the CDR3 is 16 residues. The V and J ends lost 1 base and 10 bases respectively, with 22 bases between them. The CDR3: CASSQVIGQLNLRAFF. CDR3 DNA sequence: TGCGCCAGCAGCCAAGTTATCGGACAGCTCAACTTACGAGCTTTCTTT.

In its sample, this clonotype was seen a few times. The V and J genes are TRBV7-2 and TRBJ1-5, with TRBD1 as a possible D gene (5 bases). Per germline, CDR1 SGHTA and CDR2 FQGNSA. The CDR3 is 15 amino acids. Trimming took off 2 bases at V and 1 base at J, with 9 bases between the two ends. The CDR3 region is CASSLMDTSNQPQHF. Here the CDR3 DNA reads TGTGCCAGCAGCTTAATGGACACGAGCAATCAGCCCCAGCATTTT.

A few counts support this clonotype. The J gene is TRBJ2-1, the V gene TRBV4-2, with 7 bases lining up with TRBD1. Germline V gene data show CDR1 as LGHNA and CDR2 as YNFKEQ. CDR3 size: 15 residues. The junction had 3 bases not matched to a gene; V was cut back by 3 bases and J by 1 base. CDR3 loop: CASSHETGSYNEQFF. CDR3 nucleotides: TGTGCCAGCAGCCATGAGACAGGGTCCTACAATGAGCAGTTCTTC.